Below are 9 T cell receptor beta chains sequenced from a single sample in a study of T cells in Graves' hyperthyroidism and ophthalmopathy. TCR beta CDR3 sequences were amplified from RNA transcripts. During a first-round RT-PCR of the TCR CDR3, the HTBI primer set was used. TCRdb processed the multiplex PCR reads anew with MiXCR; each CDR3 protein has one entry. The table records hundreds of thousands of distinct CDR3 sequences, roughly 15% of them present only once. The material sequenced was blood. Receptors originate from a woman aged 45-65 years with Graves' ophthalmopathy.

This clonotype has a count of ten or more. V is TRBV20-1 and J is TRBJ2-7; 8 bases align to TRBD2. The CDR3 has 15 amino acids. Germline lookup yields CDR1 DFQATT and CDR2 SNEGSKA (reference sequence). The J segment lost 2 bases and the V segment lost 5 bases, leaving 11 bases of the junction unmatched. CDR3 DNA: TGCAGTGCTCCCCGAAGAGCGGGAGTTCCCTACGAGCAGTACTTC. It specifies CSAPRRAGVPYEQYF.

This clonotype has at least ten counts. This rearrangement joins TRBV2 to TRBJ2-7; TRBD1 agrees at 10 bases. Germline CDR1 reads SNHLY; CDR2 reads FYNNEI. The CDR3 is made up of 14 amino acids. J was trimmed by 6 bases and V by 7 bases; bases with no gene match: 9. This chain's CDR3 is CASTTGQGFSEQYF. The DNA of the CDR3 is TGTGCCAGCACGACGGGACAGGGGTTTTCCGAGCAGTACTTC.

This clonotype was counted between two and nine times. The rearrangement uses TRBV27 and TRBJ2-1, with a tentative D call TRBD2 (6 bases). The CDR3 is 18 amino acids. V was cut by 6 bases and J by 5 bases, with 26 bases left in between. Germline assignment: CDR1 MNHEY and CDR2 SMNVEV (reference sequence). The CDR3 reads CASRRRVDPGAINNEQFF. As DNA, the CDR3 is TGTGCCAGCAGACGGAGGGTTGATCCGGGAGCTATTAACAATGAGCAGTTCTTC.

In its sample, this clonotype was seen many times. The chain recombines TRBV18 with TRBJ2-7, with 9 bases that match TRBD2. CDR1 and CDR2 (germline): KGHSH, LQKENI. Trimming removed 0 bases from V and 1 base from J; junction bases left unmatched: 7. The CDR3 spans 17 residues. CDR3 sequence: CASSPPERRGGSYEQYF. The CDR3 DNA reads TGTGCCAGCTCACCACCGGAGCGGCGGGGGGGTTCCTACGAGCAGTACTTC.

CDR3 residues: CASSQGANTIYF. For the CDR3, the DNA is TGTGCCAGCAGCCAAGGCGCCAACACCATATATTTT. The chain links TRBV12-3 or TRBV12-4 to TRBJ1-3; D ambiguous. V was cut by 6 bases and J by 7 bases, with 10 bases left in between. The CDR3 sequence is 12 residues long.

Ten or more counts support this clonotype. The V gene is TRBV28, the J gene TRBJ1-1; D remains ambiguous. In germline, CDR1 is MDHEN, CDR2 SYDVKM. V was shortened by 7 bases and J by 9 bases, with 15 bases between the two germline ends. The CDR3 has 12 residues. CDR3: CASNPGIGKAFF. The DNA for the CDR3 is TGTGCCAGCAATCCCGGAATTGGTAAAGCTTTCTTT.

This clonotype has a count of ten or more. The chain carries TRBV18 and TRBJ2-7; 12 bases line up with TRBD2. This CDR3 has 16 residues. V was clipped by 3 bases and J by 2 bases; unmatched bases: 5. Germline assignment: CDR1 KGHSH and CDR2 LQKENI. This CDR3 is CASSPVRLAGAYEQYF. CDR3 DNA sequence: TGTGCCAGCTCACCGGTCCGACTAGCGGGAGCCTACGAGCAGTACTTC.

The chain is built from TRBV7-9 and TRBJ1-2; no firm D call. Germline loops: CDR1 SEHNR, CDR2 FQNEAQ (reference sequence). CDR3 size: 14 residues. Trimming removed 5 bases at V and 8 bases at J, with 18 bases between. The chain's CDR3 is CASSPAGGLEGYTF. DNA for the CDR3: TGTGCCAGCAGCCCGGCGGGCGGGTTAGAAGGCTACACCTTC.

Many counts were recorded for this clonotype. The CDR3 reads CAWSVSLAGGEQFF. CDR3 bases: TGTGCCTGGAGTGTTTCACTAGCGGGGGGTGAGCAGTTCTTC. The V call is TRBV30, the J call TRBJ2-1; 12 positions agree with TRBD2. CDR3 length: 14 residues. V lost 0 bases to trimming and J lost 9 bases; unmatched junction nucleotides: 3. From germline, CDR1 is GTSNPN and CDR2 SVGIG (reference sequence).